This T cell receptor beta chain originates from a study of Ad26.COV2.S vaccination and SARS-CoV-2 variants. Study as a whole: Donor was assigned to the Ad26.COV2.S arm of trial COV1001. Study-level results: Breadth measured for non-spike TCRs was similar across vaccine and placebo recipients.

Noted treatment: around 19 received Ad26.COV2.S at low or high dose, single or two shots; roughly five received placebo; per-sample allocation not given. Repertoires come from day 63 after the first vaccine or placebo injection. Profiled with immunoSEQ multiplex PCR; TCRdb holds only in-frame clones, not every one. The sample includes about 470,000 clones, less than 95% of them seen just once. About this clone itself: The antigen is undetermined.

With 4 bases clipped from V and 0 bases from J, the junction kept 13 bases outside the gene matches. The CDR3 consists of 18 residues. Germline CDR1 is SGHAT and CDR2 is FQNNGV. The source of this sequence is a person aged 18-65 years who received the Ad26.COV2.S COVID-19 vaccine or a placebo. The rearrangement joins TRBV11-2 to TRBJ2-3, with 7 bases identical to TRBD2. This material consisted of peripheral blood, taken in a trial of Ad26.COV2.S vaccine versus placebo. The CDR3 region is CASSSGWGGPGSTDTQYF. The CDR3 nucleotides are TGTGCCAGCAGCTCCGGGTGGGGGGGACCCGGTAGCACAGATACGCAGTATTTT.